The clone carrying this T cell receptor beta chain turned up a few times. Its cognate antigen is unknown. This entry is derived from a study of vaccination and CD4 T cells after COVID-19. Across the study: Each person enrolled got two BNT162b2 or mRNA-1273 vaccine doses. Cellular stimulation was performed using overlapping spike peptides derived from SARS-CoV-2, HCoV-NL63, HCoV-OC43 and HCoV-229E. Controls used CEFX viral epitopes (positive), HIV-1 Nef peptides (negative), or no peptide.

The length of the CDR3 is 17 residues. Germline V gene lookup returns CDR1 DFQATT and CDR2 SNEGSKA (reference sequence). V was clipped by 6 bases and J by 3 bases; unmatched bases: 19. Indicated treatment: approximately 9-day PBMC culture with coronavirus spike peptide pools or control peptides (ViraFEST assay). Negative selection isolated the CD4+ T cells once the cells had been cultured for 10 days. Sequenced with the Oncomine TCR Beta short-read assay was DNA taken from cultured CD4+ T cells. MiXCR, run by TCRdb on the PCR reads, gives a single entry per CDR3 protein. The sample carries 19,000 or so distinct CDR3 sequences, almost 40% recorded once.

The source of this sequence is a human donor who had recovered from COVID-19. Sample: CD4+ T cells from blood, cultured in vitro. This rearrangement joins TRBV20-1 to TRBJ2-7, with TRBD1 matching 8 bases. The CDR3 protein is CSAVGSLRTGPGYEQYF. DNA of the CDR3: TGCAGTGCAGTAGGCTCACTAAGGACAGGGCCCGGCTACGAGCAGTACTTC.